The 22 T cell receptor beta chains below were found in one sample sequenced in a study of prognosis after radiotherapy for stage I lung cancer. Genomic DNA was the source, and TCR beta CDR3 was amplified from it by two-round multiplex PCR. First-round PCR, the initial amplification, used primers specific to each TRBV and TRBJ gene. Each CDR3 protein gets one entry after TCRdb re-called the multiplex PCR reads with MiXCR. The sample yields about 15,000 distinct CDR3 sequences, 17% seen once. Specimen: PBMCs, collected before or after stereotactic body radiation therapy (not recorded which). These receptors were collected from a donor aged 50 or older with non-small cell lung cancer.

This clonotype was counted many times. The genes are TRBV20-1 and TRBJ1-3; a weak D match, TRBD1 (6 bases). The CDR3 has 16 amino acids. Germline V gene data show CDR1 as DFQATT and CDR2 as SNEGSKA (reference sequence). The ends were cut back, 0 bases at V and 5 bases at J, with 17 bases in the middle. In DNA, the CDR3 is TGCAGTGCTAGAGATACATGGATCGGGGGGCGAAACACCATATATTTT. Amino acid sequence: CSARDTWIGGRNTIYF.

This clonotype occurred many times. This chain joins TRBV29-1 and TRBJ1-2; possible D gene TRBD1, 6 bases. The germline V gene has CDR1 SQVTM and CDR2 ANQGSEA. The CDR3 covers 13 residues. V gave up 3 bases and J gave up 3 bases, with 11 bases separating them. The CDR3 DNA reads TGCAGCGTTGAGCACAGGGCAGACTATGGCTACACCTTC. This sequence encodes CSVEHRADYGYTF.

This clonotype was seen ten or more times. The chain links TRBV7-2 to TRBJ2-5, with 8 nucleotides matching TRBD1. This CDR3 spans 15 amino acids. Germline V gives CDR1 SGHTA, CDR2 FQGNSA. The ends lost 1 base at V and 4 bases at J; junction bases unmatched: 5. CDR3 nucleotide sequence: TGTGCCAGCAGCTTAGTTACAGGGGGAAGAGAGACCCAGTACTTC. Translation gives CASSLVTGGRETQYF.

The sample holds many counts of this clonotype. This chain links TRBV14 with TRBJ2-2, with a possible D match to TRBD2 (6 bases). The germline gives CDR1 SGHDN, CDR2 FVKESK. Trimming stripped 6 bases from V and 2 bases from J, with 10 bases between. This CDR3 has 14 amino acids. CDR3 in DNA: TGTGCCAGCAGTCGGGAGAGAAACACCGGGGAGCTGTTTTTT. It codes for CASSRERNTGELFF. Together with reference TRBV14 and TRBJ2-2, the CDR3 gives the full variable domain: EAGVTQFPSHSVIEKGQTVTLRCDPISGHDNLYWYRRVMGKEIKFLLHFVKESKQDESGMPNNRFLAERTGGTYSTLKVQPAELEDSGVYFCASSRERNTGELFFGEGSRLTVL.

This clonotype was observed at least ten times. The chain links TRBV19 to TRBJ2-3, with TRBD1 matching 9 bases. The germline gives CDR1 LNHDA, CDR2 SQIVND (reference sequence). V dropped 3 bases and J dropped 3; count of bases not matched to a gene: 4. The CDR3 has 15 amino acids. The CDR3 loop is CASSMGTGKTDTQYF. CDR3 nucleotide sequence: TGTGCCAGTAGTATGGGGACAGGGAAGACAGATACGCAGTATTTT.

This clonotype was seen repeatedly, ten times or more. The chain combines TRBV19 with TRBJ1-4; D is ambiguous. This CDR3 is 15 amino acids long. Trimming took 2 bases from V and 0 from J, leaving 7 bases between them. Germline CDR1 is LNHDA and CDR2 is SQIVND (reference sequence). The CDR3 here is CASSILGSTNEKLFF. CDR3 bases: TGTGCCAGTAGTATACTGGGGTCAACTAATGAAAAACTGTTTTTT.

V and J are TRBV14 and TRBJ2-7; D call uncertain. V dropped 2 bases and J dropped 0 bases, with 8 bases sitting between them. CDR3 length: 14 residues. CDR1 is SGHDN, CDR2 FVKESK, per germline. The CDR3 bases are TGTGCCAGCAGCCAAATCCCCCACTCCTACGAGCAGTACTTC. Its protein is CASSQIPHSYEQYF.

To note about this clonotype: This likely stems from a read error, as it lies one base from a far larger clone. The V call is TRBV2, the J call TRBJ2-5; 10 positions match TRBD1. In germline, CDR1 is SNHLY, CDR2 FYNNEI. The J segment lost 11 bases and the V segment lost 4 bases, leaving 13 bases of the junction unmatched. The CDR3 is made up of 15 amino acids. This CDR3 reads CASSGWDRGYNEQYF. In nucleotides, the CDR3 is TGTGCCAGCAGTGGATGGGACAGGGGCTACAATGAGCAGTACTTC.

This clonotype was counted at least ten times. The gene calls are TRBV28 and TRBJ2-3; TRBD1 might be the D (7 bases). This CDR3 comprises 14 residues. V was cut by 5 bases and J by 3 bases, with 12 bases left in between. Germline assignment: CDR1 MDHEN and CDR2 SYDVKM. CDR3 amino acids: CASSDQGGTDTQYF. The CDR3 DNA sequence: TGTGCCAGCAGTGATCAGGGGGGTACAGATACGCAGTATTTT.

This clonotype has ten or more counts. The chain is built from TRBV18 and TRBJ2-1; TRBD2 might be the D (6 bases). Trimming stripped 3 bases from V and 5 bases from J, with 11 bases between. The germline V gene has CDR1 KGHSH and CDR2 LQKENI. The CDR3 consists of 14 residues. Written as DNA, the CDR3 is TGTGCCAGCTCACCTTTAGCGGTCGACAATGAGCAGTTCTTC. This sequence encodes CASSPLAVDNEQFF.

This clonotype came up many times. This sequence joins TRBV4-2 and TRBJ2-7; TRBD2 agrees at 12 bases. With 2 bases clipped from V and 2 bases from J, the junction kept 7 bases outside the gene matches. Per germline, CDR1 LGHNA and CDR2 YNFKEQ. The CDR3 has 17 residues. CDR3 nucleotides: TGTGCCAGCAGCCAAAGACTAGCGGGAGAGCGAGCCTACGAGCAGTACTTC. Protein product: CASSQRLAGERAYEQYF.

The sample holds many counts of this clonotype. The V call is TRBV7-2, the J call TRBJ2-3, with D unclear. The germline V and J ends were trimmed by 0 bases and 0 bases, with 7 bases remaining between them. Looked up from germline, CDR1 is SGHTA and CDR2 is FQGNSA. The CDR3 is made up of 15 amino acids. DNA for the CDR3: TGTGCCAGCAGCTTAGCGCTGGGAAGCACAGATACGCAGTATTTT. This encodes CASSLALGSTDTQYF.

This clonotype was found a few times. J is TRBJ2-3 and V is TRBV28, with 7 bases lining up with TRBD2. This CDR3 is built from 18 residues. Germline CDR1 and CDR2: MDHEN and SYDVKM. The J segment lost 4 bases and the V segment lost 2 bases, leaving 15 bases of the junction unmatched. DNA of the CDR3: TGTGCCAGCAGTTTAACCCTAATCCGGACTAGTAAATCAGATACGCAGTATTTT. It yields the protein CASSLTLIRTSKSDTQYF.

This clonotype was counted ten times or more. The chain joins TRBV7-2 to TRBJ2-7, with 7 bases aligning to TRBD2. Germline values: CDR1 SGHTA, CDR2 FQGNSA. Unmatched junction bases numbered 0, after V lost 0 bases and J lost 1 base. This CDR3 has 14 residues. DNA of the CDR3: TGTGCCAGCAGCTTAGCAGCGGGATCCTACGAGCAGTACTTC. It is translated as CASSLAAGSYEQYF.

This clonotype was observed many times. The rearrangement joins TRBV19 to TRBJ1-6, with a weak D call TRBD1 (5 bases). V lost 7 bases and J lost 10, with 14 bases in between. This CDR3 region has 13 residues. Germline V lookup: CDR1 LNHDA, CDR2 SQIVND (reference sequence). The CDR3, as DNA: TGTGCCAGTAACTTCAGGGCGGGATCACCCCTCCACTTT. It yields the protein CASNFRAGSPLHF.

This clonotype appeared many times. The rearrangement uses TRBV6-1 and TRBJ2-3, with a possible D match to TRBD1 (5 bases). The CDR3 has 16 residues. V was cut by 2 bases and J by 3 bases, with 15 bases left in between. Germline CDR1 and CDR2: MNHNS and SASEGT. CDR3 DNA: TGTGCCAGCAGTGAATTGGTTTGGGGCGGTACAGATACGCAGTATTTT. Its protein is CASSELVWGGTDTQYF.

This clonotype was found many times. V usage is TRBV7-3 and J usage is TRBJ2-1, with 8 bases that match TRBD1. This CDR3 has 14 amino acids. Germline CDR1 is SGHTA and CDR2 is FQGTGA. V shed 2 bases and J 5 bases; nucleotides not matched to a gene: 2. The CDR3 here is CASSLLGQDNEQFF. The CDR3 bases are TGTGCCAGCAGCTTACTGGGACAGGACAATGAGCAGTTCTTC. The full variable domain, its missing parts supplied by reference TRBV7-3 and TRBJ2-1, is GAGVSQTPSNKVTEKGKYVELRCDPISGHTALYWYRQSLGQGPEFLIYFQGTGAADDSGLPNDRFFAVRPEGSVSTLKIQRTERGDSAVYLCASSLLGQDNEQFFGPGTRLTVL.

The gene calls are TRBV7-9 and TRBJ2-5; D is unclear. Germline V gene lookup returns CDR1 SEHNR and CDR2 FQNEAQ (reference sequence). CDR3 size: 14 residues. V gave up 1 base and J gave up 4 bases, with 10 bases separating them. As DNA, the CDR3 is TGTGCCAGCAGCTTAGGGACGCTCGTAGAGACCCAGTACTTC. Its protein is CASSLGTLVETQYF. Variable domain in full (rest from reference TRBV7-9 and TRBJ2-5): DTGVSQNPRHKITKRGQNVTFRCDPISEHNRLYWYRQTLGQGPEFLTYFQNEAQLEKSRLLSDRFSAERPKGSFSTLEIQRTEQGDSAMYLCASSLGTLVETQYFGPGTRLLVL.

This clonotype occurred many times. The CDR3: CASSSRRQGKIETQYF. CDR3 sequence (DNA): TGTGCCAGCAGCTCCCGCCGGCAGGGGAAGATTGAGACCCAGTACTTC. The chain carries TRBV7-2 and TRBJ2-5; the D gene is possibly TRBD1 (6 bases). CDR1 and CDR2 (germline): SGHTA, FQGNSA. V shed 4 bases and J shed 5 bases, with 20 bases lying between them. This CDR3 is 16 amino acids long.

This clonotype was detected many times. The V gene is TRBV2, the J gene TRBJ2-5; D is unresolved. The CDR3 has 13 amino acids. Germline-derived CDR1 and CDR2 are SNHLY and FYNNEI. Trimming took 3 bases from V and 2 from J, leaving 7 bases between them. This chain's CDR3 is CASSDRQQETQYF. CDR3 DNA: TGTGCCAGCAGTGATAGGCAGCAAGAGACCCAGTACTTC.

This clonotype was picked up many times. V and J are TRBV28 and TRBJ1-2, with D perhaps matching TRBD1 (5 bases). The CDR3 consists of 15 residues. V was trimmed by 6 bases and J by 4 bases, leaving 18 bases between them. Looked up from germline, CDR1 is MDHEN and CDR2 is SYDVKM. CDR3 in amino acids: CASRETGGGVYGYTF. Written as DNA, the CDR3 is TGTGCCAGCAGAGAAACAGGTGGGGGTGTCTATGGCTACACCTTC.

This clonotype was seen at least ten times. V usage is TRBV28 and J usage is TRBJ2-2; maybe TRBD2 (5 bases). V lost 10 bases and J 0 bases, leaving 18 bases between the germline ends. Germline V gene sequence: CDR1 MDHEN, CDR2 SYDVKM. CDR3 length: 16 amino acids. The CDR3 reads CATWGTRASNTGELFF. The CDR3 bases are TGTGCCACCTGGGGAACGCGGGCCTCGAACACCGGGGAGCTGTTTTTT.